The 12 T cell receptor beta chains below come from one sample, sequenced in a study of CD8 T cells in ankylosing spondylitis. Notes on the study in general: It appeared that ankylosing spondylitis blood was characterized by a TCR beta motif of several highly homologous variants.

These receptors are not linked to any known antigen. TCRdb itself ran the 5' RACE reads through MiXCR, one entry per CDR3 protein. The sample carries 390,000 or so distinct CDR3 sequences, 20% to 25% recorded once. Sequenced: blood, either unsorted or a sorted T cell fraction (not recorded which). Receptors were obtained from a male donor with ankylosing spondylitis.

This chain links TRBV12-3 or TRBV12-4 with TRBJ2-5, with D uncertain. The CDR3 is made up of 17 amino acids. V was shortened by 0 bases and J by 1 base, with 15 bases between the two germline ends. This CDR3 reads CASSLAGGRRTQETQYF. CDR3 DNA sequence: TGTGCCAGCAGTTTAGCAGGTGGAAGGAGAACCCAAGAGACCCAGTACTTC.

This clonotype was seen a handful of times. The CDR3 sequence is CASSQGLGLAILEETQYF. CDR3 in DNA: TGTGCCAGCAGCCAAGGATTAGGACTAGCGATCCTGGAAGAGACCCAGTACTTC. The J gene is TRBJ2-5, the V gene TRBV3-1, with 9 bases identical to TRBD2. Unmatched junction bases numbered 12, after V lost 1 base and J lost 3 bases. This CDR3 spans 18 amino acids. Germline V CDR1 and CDR2: LGHDT, YNNKEL (reference sequence).

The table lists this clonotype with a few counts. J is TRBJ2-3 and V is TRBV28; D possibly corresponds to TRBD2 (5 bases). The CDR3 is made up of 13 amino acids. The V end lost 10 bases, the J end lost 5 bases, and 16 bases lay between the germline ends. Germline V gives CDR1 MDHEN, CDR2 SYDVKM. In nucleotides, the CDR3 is TGTGCCACTACTAGGGTTTATGGAGATACGCAGTATTTT. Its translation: CATTRVYGDTQYF. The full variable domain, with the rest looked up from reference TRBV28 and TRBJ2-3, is DVKVTQSSRYLVKRTGEKVFLECVQDMDHENMFWYRQDPGLGLRLIYFSYDVKMKEKGDIPEGYSVSREKKERFSLILESASTNQTSMYLCATTRVYGDTQYFGPGTRLTVL.

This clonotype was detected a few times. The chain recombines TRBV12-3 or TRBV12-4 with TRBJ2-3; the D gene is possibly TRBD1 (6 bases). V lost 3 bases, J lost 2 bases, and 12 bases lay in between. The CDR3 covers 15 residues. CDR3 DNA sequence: TGTGCCAGCAGTTTGGGACACGCAGTCACAGATACGCAGTATTTT. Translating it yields CASSLGHAVTDTQYF.

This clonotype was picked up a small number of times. The CDR3 loop is CASSLTPSSYNEQFF. CDR3 bases: TGCGCCAGCAGCTTGACACCAAGCTCCTACAATGAGCAGTTCTTC. The chain carries TRBV5-1 and TRBJ2-1; no definite D call. V was trimmed by 1 base and J by 0 bases, leaving 8 bases between them. The CDR3 extends over 15 amino acids. The V gene's germline CDR1 is SGHRS and CDR2 YFSETQ.

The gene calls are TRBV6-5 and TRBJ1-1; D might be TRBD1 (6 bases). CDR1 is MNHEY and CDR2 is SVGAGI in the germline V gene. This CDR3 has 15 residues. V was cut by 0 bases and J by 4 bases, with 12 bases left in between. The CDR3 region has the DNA TGTGCCAGCAGTTACTCGACCAGGGGCTTCACTGAAGCTTTCTTT. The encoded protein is CASSYSTRGFTEAFF.

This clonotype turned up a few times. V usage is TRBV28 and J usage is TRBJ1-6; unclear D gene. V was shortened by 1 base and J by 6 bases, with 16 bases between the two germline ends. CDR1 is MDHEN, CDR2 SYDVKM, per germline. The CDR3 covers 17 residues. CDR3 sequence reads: CASSLSSLVGGNSPLHF. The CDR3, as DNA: TGTGCCAGCAGTTTATCGTCTCTTGTGGGTGGTAATTCACCCCTCCACTTT.

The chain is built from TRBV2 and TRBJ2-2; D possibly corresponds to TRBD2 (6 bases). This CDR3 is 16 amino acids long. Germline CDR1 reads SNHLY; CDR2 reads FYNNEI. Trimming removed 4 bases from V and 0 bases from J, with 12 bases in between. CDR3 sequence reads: CASSALRGTNTGELFF. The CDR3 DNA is TGTGCCAGCAGTGCCCTTCGGGGGACGAACACCGGGGAGCTGTTTTTT.

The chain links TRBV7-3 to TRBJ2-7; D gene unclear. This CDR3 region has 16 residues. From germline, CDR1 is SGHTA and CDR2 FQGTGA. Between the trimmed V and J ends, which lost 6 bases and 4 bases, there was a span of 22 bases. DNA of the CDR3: TGTGCCAGCAGGTTACCGGTTACTACGAGACCTTACGAGCAGTACTTC. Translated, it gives CASRLPVTTRPYEQYF. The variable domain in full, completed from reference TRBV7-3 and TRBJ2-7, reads GAGVSQTPSNKVTEKGKYVELRCDPISGHTALYWYRQSLGQGPEFLIYFQGTGAADDSGLPNDRFFAVRPEGSVSTLKIQRTERGDSAVYLCASRLPVTTRPYEQYFGPGTRLTVT.

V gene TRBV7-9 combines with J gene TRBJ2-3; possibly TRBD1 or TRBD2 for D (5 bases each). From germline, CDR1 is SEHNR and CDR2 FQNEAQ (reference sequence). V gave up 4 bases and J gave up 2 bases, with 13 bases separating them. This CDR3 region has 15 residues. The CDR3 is CASSSGTVLTDTQYF. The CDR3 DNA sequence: TGTGCCAGCAGCTCCGGGACGGTACTCACAGATACGCAGTATTTT.

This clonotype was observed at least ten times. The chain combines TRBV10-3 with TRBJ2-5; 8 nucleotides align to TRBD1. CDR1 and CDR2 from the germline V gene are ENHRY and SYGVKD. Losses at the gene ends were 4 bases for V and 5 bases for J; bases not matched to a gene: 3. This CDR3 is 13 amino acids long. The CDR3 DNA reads TGTGCCATCAGTGCAGGGGGCGGCGAGACCCAGTACTTC. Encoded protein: CAISAGGGETQYF.

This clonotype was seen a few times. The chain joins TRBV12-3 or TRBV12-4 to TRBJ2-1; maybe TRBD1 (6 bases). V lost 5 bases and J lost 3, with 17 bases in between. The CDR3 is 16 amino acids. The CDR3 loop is CASSISPTGIYNEQFF. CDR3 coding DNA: TGTGCCAGCAGTATATCCCCGACAGGTATCTACAATGAGCAGTTCTTC.